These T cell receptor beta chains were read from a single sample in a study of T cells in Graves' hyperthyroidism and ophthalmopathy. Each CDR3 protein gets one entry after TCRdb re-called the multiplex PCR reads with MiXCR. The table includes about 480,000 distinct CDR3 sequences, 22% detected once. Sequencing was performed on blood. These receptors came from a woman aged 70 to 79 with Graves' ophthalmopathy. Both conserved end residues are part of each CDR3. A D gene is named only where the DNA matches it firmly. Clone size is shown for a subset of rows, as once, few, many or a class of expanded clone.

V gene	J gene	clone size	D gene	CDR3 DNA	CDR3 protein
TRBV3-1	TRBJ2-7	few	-	TGTGCCAGCAGCCCACAAGCGGGCCCTTACGAGCAGTACTTC	CASSPQAGPYEQYF
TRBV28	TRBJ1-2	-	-	TGTGCCAGCTTCGGTCGGGGCACCTATGGCTACACCTTC	CASFGRGTYGYTF
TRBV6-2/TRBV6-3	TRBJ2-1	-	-	TGTGCCAGCAGGCCCATCACACTAGGTCGGAATGAGCAGTTCTTC	CASRPITLGRNEQFF
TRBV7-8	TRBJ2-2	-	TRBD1	TGTGCCAGCAGCTTATACGGGACAGCCACCGGGGAGCTGTTTTTT	CASSLYGTATGELFF
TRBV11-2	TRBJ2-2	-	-	TGTGCCAGCGGGGACTTCTCGATCGGGGAGCTGTTTTTT	CASGDFSIGELFF
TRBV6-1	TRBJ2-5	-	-	TGTGCCAGCAGCACCCCGTTGACCAACCAAGAGACCCAGTACTTC	CASSTPLTNQETQYF
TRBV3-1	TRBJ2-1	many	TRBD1	TGTGCCAGCAGCCAAGGTCTAGGACAGGGGAGGAAAAATGAGCAGTTCTTC	CASSQGLGQGRKNEQFF
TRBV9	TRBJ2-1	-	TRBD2	TGTGCCAGCAGCGTACTAGCGGGAGGCGGCGATGAGCAGTTCTTC	CASSVLAGGGDEQFF
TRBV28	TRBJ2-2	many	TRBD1	TGTGCCAGCAACAGGGGTAACACCGGGGAGCTGTTTTTT	CASNRGNTGELFF
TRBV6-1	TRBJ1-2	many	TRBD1	TGTGCCAGCCAGGGGCGACAGGGCCTCGACTATGGCTACACCTTC	CASQGRQGLDYGYTF
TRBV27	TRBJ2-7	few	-	TGTGCCAGCAGGACCTACGGCGCTCCCTACGAGCAGTACTTC	CASRTYGAPYEQYF
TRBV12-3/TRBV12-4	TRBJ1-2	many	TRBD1	TGTGCCAGCAGTGAGTACAGGGGGCCTCTTTATGGCTACACCTTC	CASSEYRGPLYGYTF
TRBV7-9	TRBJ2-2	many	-	TGTGCCAGCAGCTTAGACCGCTCCGGGGAGCTGTTTTTT	CASSLDRSGELFF
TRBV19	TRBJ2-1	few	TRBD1	TGTGCCAGTAGTCCCGGACAGGGACTTTACAATGAGCAGTTCTTC	CASSPGQGLYNEQFF
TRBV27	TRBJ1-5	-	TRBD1	TGTGCCAGCAGATATACAGGGGAAGGTCAGCCCCAGCATTTT	CASRYTGEGQPQHF
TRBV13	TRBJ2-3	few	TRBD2	TGTGCCAGCAGCTTAGGGGGCGGGAGCGCAGATACGCAGTATTTT	CASSLGGGSADTQYF
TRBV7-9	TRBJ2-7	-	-	TGTGCCAGCAGCGGGGCCGGGACGACTACCTACGAGCAGTACTTC	CASSGAGTTTYEQYF
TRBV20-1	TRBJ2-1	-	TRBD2	TGCAGTGCTAGGGGGACTAGCGTCAGCTACAATGAGCAGTTCTTC	CSARGTSVSYNEQFF
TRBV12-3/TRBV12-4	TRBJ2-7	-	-	TGTGCCAGCAGTTATAGGGTCCATAGTTACTCCTACGAGCAGTACTTC	CASSYRVHSYSYEQYF
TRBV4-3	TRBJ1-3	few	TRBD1	TGCGCCAGCAGCCAAGAAGTAACGGGACAGGGACCTGGAAACACCATATATTTT	CASSQEVTGQGPGNTIYF
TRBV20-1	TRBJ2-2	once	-	TGCAGTGCTAGGGGCGGTGAAGACTTTCCCGGGGAGCTGTTTTTT	CSARGGEDFPGELFF
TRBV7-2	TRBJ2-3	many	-	TGTGCCAGCAGCTTATTGGGGAGGACAGATACGCAGTATTTT	CASSLLGRTDTQYF
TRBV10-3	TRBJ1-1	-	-	TGTGCCATCAGTGAGGTGAACACTGAAGCTTTCTTT	CAISEVNTEAFF
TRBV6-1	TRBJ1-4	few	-	TGTGCCAGCAGTGAACCCCAGGGGGAAAAACTGTTTTTT	CASSEPQGEKLFF
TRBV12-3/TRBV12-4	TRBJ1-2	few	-	TGTGCCAGCAGTATGACAGTAAACTATGGCTACACCTTC	CASSMTVNYGYTF
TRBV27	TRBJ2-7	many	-	TGTGCCAGCAGTTCGGACAGATTCTACGAGCAGTACTTC	CASSSDRFYEQYF
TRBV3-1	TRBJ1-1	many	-	TGTGCCAGCAGCCACCTACAGGGATCCGGAGCTTTCTTT	CASSHLQGSGAFF
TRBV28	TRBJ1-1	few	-	TGTGCCAGCAGTGAGGCCGCACAGGGATTTGGGGCGAACACTGAAGCTTTCTTT	CASSEAAQGFGANTEAFF
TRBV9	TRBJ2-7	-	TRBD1	TGTGCCAGCAGCCTAGACGACAGGGGGCCTTACGAGCAGTACTTC	CASSLDDRGPYEQYF
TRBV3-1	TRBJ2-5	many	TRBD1	TGTGCCAGCAGAGACAGGGCGGAGACCCAGTACTTC	CASRDRAETQYF
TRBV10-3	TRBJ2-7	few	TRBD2	TGTGCCATCAGTGACCCGGGACTAGCTTACGAGCAGTACTTC	CAISDPGLAYEQYF
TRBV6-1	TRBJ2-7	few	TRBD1	TGTGCCAGCAGTTATATTACAGGGGTAGGAGAGCAGTACTTC	CASSYITGVGEQYF
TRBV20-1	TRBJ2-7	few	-	TGCAGTGCTAGGCCGGGAGTATCTTCCTACGAGCAGTACTTC	CSARPGVSSYEQYF
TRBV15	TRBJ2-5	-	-	TGTGCCACCAGCAGAGGCCGGGATACCCAGTACTTC	CATSRGRDTQYF
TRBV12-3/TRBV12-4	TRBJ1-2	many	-	TGTGCCAGCACCGCGGGACACTGGGGCTACACCTTC	CASTAGHWGYTF
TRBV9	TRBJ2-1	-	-	TGTGCCAGCAGCGTAGGGGGTACTATGGGCGGTGAGCAGTTCTTC	CASSVGGTMGGEQFF
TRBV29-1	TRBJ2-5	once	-	TGCAGCGCGGCGACTCCGTGGGGGACCCAGTACTTC	CSAATPWGTQYF
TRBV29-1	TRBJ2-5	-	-	TGCAGCGTTGAGTCCAGGACCGACCAAGAGACCCAGTACTTC	CSVESRTDQETQYF
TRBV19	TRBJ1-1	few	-	TGTGCCAGTAGTATAGTTAGGGGAAACTCCGAAGCTTTCTTT	CASSIVRGNSEAFF
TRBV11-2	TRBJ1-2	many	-	TGTGCCAGCAGCCTTCCCGAGCTCTATGGCTACACCTTC	CASSLPELYGYTF
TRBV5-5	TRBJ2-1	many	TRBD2	TGTGCCAGCAGCTCCGGACTAGCGGGAGGGGCATTGGGTGAGCAGTTCTTC	CASSSGLAGGALGEQFF
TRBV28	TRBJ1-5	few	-	TGTGCCAGCAGTTTATTCGTCCAGCCCCAGCATTTT	CASSLFVQPQHF
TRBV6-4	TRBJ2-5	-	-	TGTGCCAGCAGTGACGGACCCCAAGAGACCCAGTACTTC	CASSDGPQETQYF
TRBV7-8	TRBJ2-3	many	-	TGTGCCAGCAGCTTAGTGTCAGGGCGGCTCAGCACAGATACGCAGTATTTT	CASSLVSGRLSTDTQYF
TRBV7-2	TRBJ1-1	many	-	TGTGCCAGCAGCGCGGGACAGAACACTGAAGCTTTCTTT	CASSAGQNTEAFF
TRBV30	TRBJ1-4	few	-	TGTGCCTGGAGTCCCAGACAGACGAAACTGTTTTTT	CAWSPRQTKLFF
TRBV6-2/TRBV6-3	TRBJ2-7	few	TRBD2	TGTGCCAGCAGTTACGTAGCGGGAGGTAACGAGCAGTACTTC	CASSYVAGGNEQYF
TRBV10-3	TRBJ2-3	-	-	TGTGCCATCAGGAGCATGGACTCCAGCACAGATACGCAGTATTTT	CAIRSMDSSTDTQYF
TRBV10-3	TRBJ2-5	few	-	TGTGCCATCAGTGATCCGGCGAGGGAGACCCAGTACTTC	CAISDPARETQYF
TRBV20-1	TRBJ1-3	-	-	TGCAGTGGGTACTTCCCCTCTGGAAACACCATATATTTT	CSGYFPSGNTIYF
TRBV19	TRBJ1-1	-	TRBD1	TGTGCCAGTAGTGATACAGGGGGCACTGAAGCTTTCTTT	CASSDTGGTEAFF
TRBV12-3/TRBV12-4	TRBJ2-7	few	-	TGTGCCAGCAGTTCAAACTCGGACGAGCAGTACTTC	CASSSNSDEQYF
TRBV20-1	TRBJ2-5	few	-	TGCAGTGCTAGTTCGTATTGGGGGAGCACCGGAGAGACCCAGTACTTC	CSASSYWGSTGETQYF
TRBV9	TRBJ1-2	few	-	TGTGCCAGCAGCGTAGCGGCTGATTTGGGAGGCGGCTACACCTTC	CASSVAADLGGGYTF
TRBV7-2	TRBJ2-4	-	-	TGTGCCAGCAGCTGGGTGGGGGACGCCAAAAACATTCAGTACTTC	CASSWVGDAKNIQYF